This T cell receptor (beta chain) was documented in a study of response to subunit inactivated influenza vaccine. Broader study findings: Seasonal influenza vaccination, on each occasion, was suggested by the authors to recruit few new T cells.

This CDR3 spans 19 amino acids. In germline, CDR1 is SQVTM, CDR2 ANQGSEA. The V end was cut by 4 bases, the J end by 6 bases, with 32 bases between. Via MiXCR, TCRdb re-called the RT-PCR reads, giving one row per CDR3 protein. The sample includes 450,000 to 700,000 distinct CDR3 sequences, 12% to 15% of them seen just once. This clonotype has more than one count but fewer than ten. Its antigen is unidentified. This TCR was recovered from a man in his forties or fifties who received an inactivated influenza vaccine. The source material was PBMCs from blood, sampled 11 to 12 days after vaccination. The chain joins TRBV29-1 to TRBJ2-3; a possible D gene is TRBD1 (6 bases). For the CDR3, the DNA is TGCAGCGTTGCCCAGGGGAATGACAGATACGGTCCCGGTCCGGATACGCAGTATTTT. It translates to CSVAQGNDRYGPGPDTQYF.